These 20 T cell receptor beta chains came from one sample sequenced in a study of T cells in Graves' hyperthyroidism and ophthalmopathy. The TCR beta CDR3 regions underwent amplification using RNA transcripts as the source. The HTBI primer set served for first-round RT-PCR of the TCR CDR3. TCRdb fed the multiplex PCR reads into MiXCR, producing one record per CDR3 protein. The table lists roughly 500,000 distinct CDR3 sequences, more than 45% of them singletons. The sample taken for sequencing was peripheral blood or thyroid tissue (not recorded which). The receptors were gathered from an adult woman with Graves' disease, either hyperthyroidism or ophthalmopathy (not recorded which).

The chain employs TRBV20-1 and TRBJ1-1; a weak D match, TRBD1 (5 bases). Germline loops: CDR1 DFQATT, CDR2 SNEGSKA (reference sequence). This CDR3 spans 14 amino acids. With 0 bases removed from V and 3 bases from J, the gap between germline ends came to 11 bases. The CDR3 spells CSARDRVGYTEAFF. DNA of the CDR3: TGCAGTGCTAGAGACAGGGTAGGGTACACTGAAGCTTTCTTT.

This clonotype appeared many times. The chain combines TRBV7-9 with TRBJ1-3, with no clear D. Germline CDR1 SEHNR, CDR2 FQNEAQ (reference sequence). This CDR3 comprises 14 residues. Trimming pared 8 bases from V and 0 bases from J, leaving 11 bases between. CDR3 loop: CASGQVTSGNTIYF. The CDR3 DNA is TGTGCCAGCGGCCAGGTTACCTCTGGAAACACCATATATTTT.

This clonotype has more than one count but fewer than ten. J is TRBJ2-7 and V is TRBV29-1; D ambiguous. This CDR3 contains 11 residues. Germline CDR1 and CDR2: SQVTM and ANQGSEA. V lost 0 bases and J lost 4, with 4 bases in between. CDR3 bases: TGCAGCGTTGAAGAACTATACGAGCAGTACTTC. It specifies CSVEELYEQYF.

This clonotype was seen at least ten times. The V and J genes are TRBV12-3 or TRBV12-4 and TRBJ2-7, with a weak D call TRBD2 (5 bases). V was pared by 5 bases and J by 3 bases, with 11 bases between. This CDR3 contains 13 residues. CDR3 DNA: TGTGCCAGCAGTCCGGGGTCTGGCTACGAGCAGTACTTC. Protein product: CASSPGSGYEQYF.

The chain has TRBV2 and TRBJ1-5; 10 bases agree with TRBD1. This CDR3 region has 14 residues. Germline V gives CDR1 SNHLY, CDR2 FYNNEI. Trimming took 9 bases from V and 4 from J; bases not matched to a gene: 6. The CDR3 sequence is CARTGGGGNQPQHF. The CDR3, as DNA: TGTGCCAGGACAGGGGGCGGCGGAAATCAGCCCCAGCATTTT. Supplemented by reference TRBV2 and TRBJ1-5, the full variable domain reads EPEVTQTPSHQVTQMGQEVILRCVPISNHLYFYWYRQILGQKVEFLVSFYNNEISEKSEIFDDQFSVERPDGSNFTLKIRSTKLEDSAMYFCARTGGGGNQPQHFGDGTRLSIL.

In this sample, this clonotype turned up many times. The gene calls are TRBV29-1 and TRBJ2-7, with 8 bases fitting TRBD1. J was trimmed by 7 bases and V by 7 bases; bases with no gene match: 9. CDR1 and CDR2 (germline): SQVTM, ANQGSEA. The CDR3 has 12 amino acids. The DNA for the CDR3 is TGCAGCGGATCTGACAGGGGACAAGAGCAGTACTTC. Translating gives CSGSDRGQEQYF.

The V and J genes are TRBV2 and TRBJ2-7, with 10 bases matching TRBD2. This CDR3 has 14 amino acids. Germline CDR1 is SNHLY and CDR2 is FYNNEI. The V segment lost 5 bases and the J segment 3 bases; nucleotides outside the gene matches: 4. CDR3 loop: CASSHKREGYEQYF. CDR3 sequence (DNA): TGTGCCAGCAGTCACAAGCGGGAGGGCTACGAGCAGTACTTC.

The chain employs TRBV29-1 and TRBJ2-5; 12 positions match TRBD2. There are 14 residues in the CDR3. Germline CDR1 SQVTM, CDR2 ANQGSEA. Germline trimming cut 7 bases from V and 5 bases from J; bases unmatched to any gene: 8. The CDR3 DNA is TGCAGCGCAACCCTAGCGGGAGGGGTCGAGACCCAGTACTTC. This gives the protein CSATLAGGVETQYF.

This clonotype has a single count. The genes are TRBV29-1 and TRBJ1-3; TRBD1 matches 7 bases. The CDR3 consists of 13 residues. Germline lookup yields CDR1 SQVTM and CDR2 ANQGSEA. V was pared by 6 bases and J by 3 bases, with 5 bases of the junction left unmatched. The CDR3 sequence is CSVGYRGGNTIYF. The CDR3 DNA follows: TGCAGCGTGGGTTACAGGGGTGGAAACACCATATATTTT.

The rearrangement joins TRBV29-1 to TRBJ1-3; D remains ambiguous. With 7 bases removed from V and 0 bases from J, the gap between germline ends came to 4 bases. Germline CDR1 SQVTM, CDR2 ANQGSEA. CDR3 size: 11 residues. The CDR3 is CSAGSGNTIYF. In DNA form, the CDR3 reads TGCAGCGCGGGCTCTGGAAACACCATATATTTT.

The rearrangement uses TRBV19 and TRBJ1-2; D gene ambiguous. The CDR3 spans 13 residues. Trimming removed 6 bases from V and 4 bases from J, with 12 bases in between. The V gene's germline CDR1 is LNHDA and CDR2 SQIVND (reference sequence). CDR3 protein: CASRRYGPYGYTF. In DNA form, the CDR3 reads TGTGCCAGTAGAAGATACGGGCCCTATGGCTACACCTTC.

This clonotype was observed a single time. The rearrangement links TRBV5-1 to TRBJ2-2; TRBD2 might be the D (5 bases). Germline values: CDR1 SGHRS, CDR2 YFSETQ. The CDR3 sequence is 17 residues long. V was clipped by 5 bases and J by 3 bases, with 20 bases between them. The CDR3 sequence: CASSKSPTSLDTGELFF. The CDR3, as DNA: TGCGCCAGCAGTAAGTCCCCCACTAGTCTCGACACCGGGGAGCTGTTTTTT.

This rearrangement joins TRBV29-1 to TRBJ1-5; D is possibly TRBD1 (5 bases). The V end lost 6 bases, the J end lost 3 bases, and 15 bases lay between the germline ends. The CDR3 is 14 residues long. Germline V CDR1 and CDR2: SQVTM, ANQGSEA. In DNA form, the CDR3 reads TGCAGCGTCCCCGCCCAGGGTTTCAATCAGCCCCAGCATTTT. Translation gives CSVPAQGFNQPQHF.

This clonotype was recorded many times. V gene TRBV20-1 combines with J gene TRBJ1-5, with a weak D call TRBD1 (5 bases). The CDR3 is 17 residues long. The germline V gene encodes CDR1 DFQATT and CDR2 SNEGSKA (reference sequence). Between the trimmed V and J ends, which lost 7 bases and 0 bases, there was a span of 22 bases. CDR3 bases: TGCAGTGGGAACGGGGGGGACCGTTCACTTAGCAATCAGCCCCAGCATTTT. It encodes CSGNGGDRSLSNQPQHF.

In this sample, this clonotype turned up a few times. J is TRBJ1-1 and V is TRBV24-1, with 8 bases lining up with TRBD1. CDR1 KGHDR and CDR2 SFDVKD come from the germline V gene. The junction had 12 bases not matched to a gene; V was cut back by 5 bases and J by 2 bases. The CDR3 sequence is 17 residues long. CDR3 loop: CATSAAGGGTGNTEAFF. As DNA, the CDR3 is TGTGCCACCAGTGCCGCAGGGGGCGGCACGGGAAACACTGAAGCTTTCTTT.

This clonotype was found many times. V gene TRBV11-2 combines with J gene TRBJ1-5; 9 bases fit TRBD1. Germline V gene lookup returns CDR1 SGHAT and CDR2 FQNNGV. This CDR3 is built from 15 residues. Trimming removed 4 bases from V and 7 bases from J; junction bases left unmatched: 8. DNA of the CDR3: TGTGCCAGCAGCTCCGGGACAGGGAGACGCCAGCCCCAGCATTTT. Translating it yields CASSSGTGRRQPQHF.

The CDR3 region is CDIGATGSFGNQPQHF. The CDR3 DNA sequence: TGTGACATCGGTGCGACAGGGAGCTTTGGCAATCAGCCCCAGCATTTT. The chain carries TRBV19 and TRBJ1-5; 7 bases fit TRBD1. This CDR3 has 16 residues. Germline lookup yields CDR1 LNHDA and CDR2 SQIVND (reference sequence). Variable domain in full (rest from reference TRBV19 and TRBJ1-5): DGGITQSPKYLFRKEGQNVTLSCEQNLNHDAMYWYRQDPGQGLRLIYYSQIVNDFQKGDIAEGYSVSREKKESFPLTVTSAQKNPTAFYLCDIGATGSFGNQPQHFGDGTRLSIL.

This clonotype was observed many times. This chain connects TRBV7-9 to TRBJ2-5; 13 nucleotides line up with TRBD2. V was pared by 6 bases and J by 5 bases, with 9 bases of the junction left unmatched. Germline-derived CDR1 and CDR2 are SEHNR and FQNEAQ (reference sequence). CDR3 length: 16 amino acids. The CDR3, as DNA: TGTGCCAGCAGTAACGGACTAGCGGGAGTTTTGGAGACCCAGTACTTC. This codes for CASSNGLAGVLETQYF.

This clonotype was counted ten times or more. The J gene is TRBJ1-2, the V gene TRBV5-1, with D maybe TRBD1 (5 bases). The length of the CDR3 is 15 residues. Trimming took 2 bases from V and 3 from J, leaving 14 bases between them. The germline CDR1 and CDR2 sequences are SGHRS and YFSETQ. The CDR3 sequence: CASSLSGTADYGYTF. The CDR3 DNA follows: TGCGCCAGCAGCTTATCCGGGACGGCTGACTATGGCTACACCTTC.

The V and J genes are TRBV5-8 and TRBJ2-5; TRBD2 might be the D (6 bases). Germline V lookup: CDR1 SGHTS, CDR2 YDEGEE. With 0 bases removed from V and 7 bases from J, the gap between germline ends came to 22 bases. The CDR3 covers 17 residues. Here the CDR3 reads CASSLGTGTPTHGTQYF. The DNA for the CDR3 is TGTGCCAGCAGCTTGGGAACCGGGACTCCGACCCATGGGACCCAGTACTTC.